What follows are 9 T cell receptor beta chains derived from one specimen sequenced in a study of blood T cell repertoires in COVID-19. Assay used: immunoSEQ multiplex PCR; TCRdb lists only in-frame clones, some missing. This sample has almost 400,000 clones, with over 75% found just once. Sequencing was performed on peripheral blood. These receptors came from a woman aged 55-69 years with COVID-19, enrolled during active disease.

J is TRBJ2-1 and V is TRBV4-1, with 8 bases identical to TRBD2. The CDR3 contains 16 residues. Trimming at V came to 2 bases and at J to 4 bases, leaving 7 bases not matched to a gene. The germline V gene encodes CDR1 MGHRA and CDR2 YSYEKL. The CDR3 loop reads CASSQYVSGAYNEQFF. Written as DNA, the CDR3 is TGCGCCAGCAGCCAATACGTTAGCGGGGCTTACAATGAGCAGTTCTTC.

This chain joins TRBV28 and TRBJ1-4, with D unclear. The V end was cut by 6 bases, the J end by 4 bases, with 18 bases between. Germline V CDR1 and CDR2: MDHEN, SYDVKM. The CDR3 length is 16 residues. CDR3 region: CASRSPRPSVNEKLFF. The CDR3, as DNA: TGTGCCAGCAGGTCCCCCAGGCCCTCCGTTAATGAAAAACTGTTTTTT.

The chain joins TRBV19 to TRBJ1-2; D is unresolved. CDR3 length: 17 amino acids. Germline values: CDR1 LNHDA, CDR2 SQIVND (reference sequence). V shed 3 bases and J shed 4 bases, with 21 bases lying between them. The CDR3 bases are TGTGCCAGTAGTATTTCCCTCCAGTTGGTTGGTGGCTATGGCTACACCTTC. Amino acids: CASSISLQLVGGYGYTF.

This clone was observed a few times. The rearrangement uses TRBV9 and TRBJ2-1, with 9 bases that match TRBD1. Germline assignment: CDR1 SGDLS and CDR2 YYNGEE. J lost 8 bases, V lost 3 bases, and 12 bases had no gene match. The CDR3 spans 16 residues. The CDR3 reads CASSAEPGQGLDEQFF. CDR3 nucleotides: TGTGCCAGCAGCGCAGAGCCGGGACAGGGTCTCGATGAGCAGTTCTTC.

The sample holds one count of this clone. The J gene is TRBJ1-6, the V gene TRBV19; no clear D gene. This CDR3 is built from 16 residues. CDR1 is LNHDA and CDR2 is SQIVND in the germline V gene (reference sequence). The V gene lost 5 bases and the J gene lost 0 bases, with 11 bases spanning the gap. CDR3: CASSATGSSYNSPLHF. The CDR3 nucleotides are TGTGCCAGTAGTGCGACGGGGAGCTCCTATAATTCACCCCTCCACTTT.

This rearrangement joins TRBV3-1 (or the pseudogene TRBV3-2) to TRBJ1-2, with D possibly TRBD1 on 6 matching bases. Germline assignment: CDR1 LGHDT and CDR2 YNNKEL (reference sequence). The CDR3 contains 17 residues. V was shortened by 4 bases and J by 6 bases, with 24 bases between the two germline ends. The DNA for the CDR3 is TGTGCCAGCAGCCCGGGGTTTCCCAACAGGGAGAATAATGGCTACACCTTC. This encodes CASSPGFPNRENNGYTF.

The rearrangement uses TRBV19 and TRBJ2-2, with D hard to call. The CDR3 totals 12 residues. V was cut by 3 bases and J by 4 bases, with 3 bases left in between. Germline CDR1 reads LNHDA; CDR2 reads SQIVND (reference sequence). CDR3 residues: CASSIGTGELFF. The CDR3 DNA is TGTGCCAGTAGTATCGGCACCGGGGAGCTGTTTTTT.

V is TRBV9 and J is TRBJ2-7, with D perhaps TRBD1 (6 bases). There are 14 residues in the CDR3. V lost 0 bases and J 3 bases, leaving 10 bases between the germline ends. Germline CDR1 reads SGDLS; CDR2 reads YYNGEE. The DNA of the CDR3 is TGTGCCAGCAGCGTAGGCAAACAGGGCTACGAGCAGTACTTC. Translation: CASSVGKQGYEQYF.

This chain connects TRBV6-5 to TRBJ1-5, with 7 nucleotides matching TRBD1. Germline V gives CDR1 MNHEY, CDR2 SVGAGI. The length of the CDR3 is 14 residues. V was clipped by 0 bases and J by 7 bases; unmatched bases: 3. In nucleotides, the CDR3 is TGTGCCAGCAGTTACTCTGGCAGGGGGCAGCCCCAGCATTTT. Amino acids: CASSYSGRGQPQHF.